One T cell receptor (beta chain) is described in this entry. What it recognizes is unknown. Authors' processing steps: The distant-metastasis classifier for papillary thyroid cancer was built from CDR3 differences across clinicopathological groups. TCRdb recomputed clones from the PCR reads via MiXCR. The authors' filters were not applied to this entry. In the table there are 5,500 to 7,500 clones, under 45% of which are singletons. This record belongs to a study of metastatic and nonmetastatic thyroid tumors. Study at large: Repertoire data that came from the blood and tumor or nodule tissue of malignant and benign thyroid patients were compared.

V shed 1 base and J shed 5 bases, with 6 bases lying between them. Germline V CDR1 and CDR2: SEHNR, FQNEAQ (reference sequence). The CDR3 is made up of 13 amino acids. Study-wide results and limits: In both blood and tumor samples, TCR beta diversity was reported significantly higher for malignant than benign nodules.

Treatment of any kind had been given to no patient before thyroid surgery. The source is a female donor with papillary thyroid cancer or a benign thyroid nodule (not recorded which). Some clones in this sample may be carry-over from other donors' samples. This chain joins TRBV7-9 and TRBJ1-5, with unresolved D. Sequenced input: adjacent normal tissue. CDR3 region: CASSLGGDQPQHF. The DNA for the CDR3 is TGTGCCAGCAGCTTAGGGGGAGATCAGCCCCAGCATTTT.